The clone carrying this TCR beta chain was seen repeatedly, ten times or more. The antigen remains unidentified. Breast cancer patients provided tissue from their axillary draining lymph nodes. The data are from a study of breast tumors, draining lymph nodes, adjacent tissues. Study findings and constraints: Most tumor T cells seemingly derive from lymph node, then expand in tumor. Compared with basal-like, luminal-like tumors shared significantly more repertoire with nontumor tissue. Tumors had less TCR diversity than lymph nodes, more than nontumor tissue.

MiXCR, run by TCRdb on the multiplex PCR reads, gives a single entry per CDR3 protein. The sample records 100,000 to 150,000 distinct CDR3 sequences, 20% to 25% being singletons. This TCR derives from a female donor with breast cancer. Some clones in this sample may be carry-over from other donors' samples. The specimen was axillary lymph node tissue.

CDR3: CAISEGILSGGSTDTQYF. The CDR3 DNA reads as TGTGCCATCAGTGAGGGGATTCTATCGGGTGGGAGCACAGATACGCAGTATTTT. The V and J genes are TRBV10-3 and TRBJ2-3; D not certain. The germline V gene encodes CDR1 ENHRY and CDR2 SYGVKD. The germline V and J ends were trimmed by 2 bases and 0 bases, with 18 bases remaining between them. The CDR3 has 18 residues.